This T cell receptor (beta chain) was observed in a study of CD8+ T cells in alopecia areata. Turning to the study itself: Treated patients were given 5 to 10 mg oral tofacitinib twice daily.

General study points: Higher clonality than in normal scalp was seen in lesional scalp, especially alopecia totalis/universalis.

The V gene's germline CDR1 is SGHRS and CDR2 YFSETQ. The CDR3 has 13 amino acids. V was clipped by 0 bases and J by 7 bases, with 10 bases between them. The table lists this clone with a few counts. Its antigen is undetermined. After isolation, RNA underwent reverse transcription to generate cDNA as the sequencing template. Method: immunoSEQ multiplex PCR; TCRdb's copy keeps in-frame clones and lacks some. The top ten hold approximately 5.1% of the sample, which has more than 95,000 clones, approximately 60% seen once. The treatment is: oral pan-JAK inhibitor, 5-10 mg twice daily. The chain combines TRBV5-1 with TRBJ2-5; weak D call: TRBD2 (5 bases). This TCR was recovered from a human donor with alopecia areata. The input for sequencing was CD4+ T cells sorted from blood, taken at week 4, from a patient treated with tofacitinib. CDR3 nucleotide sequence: TGCGCCAGCAGCTTGGATCGGGATAGGACCCAGTACTTC. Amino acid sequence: CASSLDRDRTQYF.